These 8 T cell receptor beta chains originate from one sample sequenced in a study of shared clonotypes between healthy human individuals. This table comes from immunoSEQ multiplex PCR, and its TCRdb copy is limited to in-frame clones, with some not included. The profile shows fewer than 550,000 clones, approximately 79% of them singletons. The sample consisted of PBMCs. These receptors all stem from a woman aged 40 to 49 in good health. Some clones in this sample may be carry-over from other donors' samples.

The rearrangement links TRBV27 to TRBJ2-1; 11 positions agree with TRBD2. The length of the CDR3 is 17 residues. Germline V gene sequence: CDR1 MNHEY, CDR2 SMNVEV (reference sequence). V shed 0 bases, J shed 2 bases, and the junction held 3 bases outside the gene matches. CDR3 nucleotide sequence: TGTGCCAGCAGTTTATCTAGCGGGAGGGCCACCTACAATGAGCAGTTCTTC. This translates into CASSLSSGRATYNEQFF.

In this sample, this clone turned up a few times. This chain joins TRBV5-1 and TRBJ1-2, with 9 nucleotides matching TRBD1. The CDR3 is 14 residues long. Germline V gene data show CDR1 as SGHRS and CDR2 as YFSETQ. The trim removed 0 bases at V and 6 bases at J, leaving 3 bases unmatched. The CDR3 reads CASSLVTGGHGYTF. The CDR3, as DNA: TGCGCCAGCAGCTTGGTAACAGGGGGCCATGGCTACACCTTC.

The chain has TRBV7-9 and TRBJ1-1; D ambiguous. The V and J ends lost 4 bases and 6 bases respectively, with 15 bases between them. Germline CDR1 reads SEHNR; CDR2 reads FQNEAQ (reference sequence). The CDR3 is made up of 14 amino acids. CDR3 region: CASSSPVGEAEAFF. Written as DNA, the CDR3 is TGTGCCAGCAGCTCCCCCGTTGGCGAGGCTGAAGCTTTCTTT.

CDR3 nucleotide sequence: TGCGCCAGCAGTGAAAAGCCGGCAGGGGAGACCCAGTACTTC. As protein: CASSEKPAGETQYF. V usage is TRBV10-1 and J usage is TRBJ2-5, with D tentatively TRBD1 (5 bases). V lost 3 bases and J 5 bases, leaving 13 bases between the germline ends. Germline-derived CDR1 and CDR2 are WNHNN and SYGVQD (reference sequence). The CDR3 sequence is 14 residues long.

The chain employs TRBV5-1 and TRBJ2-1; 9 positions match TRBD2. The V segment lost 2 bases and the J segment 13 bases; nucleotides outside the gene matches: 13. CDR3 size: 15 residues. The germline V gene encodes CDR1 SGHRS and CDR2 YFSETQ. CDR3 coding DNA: TGCGCCAGCAGCTTAGCTAGCGGGATAGAGTGGGATCAGTTCTTC. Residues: CASSLASGIEWDQFF.

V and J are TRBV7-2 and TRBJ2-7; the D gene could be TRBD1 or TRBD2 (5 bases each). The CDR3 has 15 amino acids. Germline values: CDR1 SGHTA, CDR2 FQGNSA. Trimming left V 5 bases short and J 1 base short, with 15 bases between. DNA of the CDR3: TGTGCCAGCAGCGTCGGGGCAAACCCTTCCTACGAGCAGTACTTC. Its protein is CASSVGANPSYEQYF.

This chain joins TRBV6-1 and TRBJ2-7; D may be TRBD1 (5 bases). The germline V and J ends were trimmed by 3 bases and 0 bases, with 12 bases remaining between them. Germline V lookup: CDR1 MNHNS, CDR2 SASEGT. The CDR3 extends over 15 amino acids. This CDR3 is CASSEFSGNSYEQYF. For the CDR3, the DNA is TGTGCCAGCAGTGAGTTTTCAGGGAACTCCTACGAGCAGTACTTC.

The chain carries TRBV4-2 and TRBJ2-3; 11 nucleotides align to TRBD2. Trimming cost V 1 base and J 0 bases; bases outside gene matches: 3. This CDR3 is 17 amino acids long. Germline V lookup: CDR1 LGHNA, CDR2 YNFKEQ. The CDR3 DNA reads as TGTGCCAGCAGCCAAGCAACTAGCGGGAGTAGCACAGATACGCAGTATTTT. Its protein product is CASSQATSGSSTDTQYF.